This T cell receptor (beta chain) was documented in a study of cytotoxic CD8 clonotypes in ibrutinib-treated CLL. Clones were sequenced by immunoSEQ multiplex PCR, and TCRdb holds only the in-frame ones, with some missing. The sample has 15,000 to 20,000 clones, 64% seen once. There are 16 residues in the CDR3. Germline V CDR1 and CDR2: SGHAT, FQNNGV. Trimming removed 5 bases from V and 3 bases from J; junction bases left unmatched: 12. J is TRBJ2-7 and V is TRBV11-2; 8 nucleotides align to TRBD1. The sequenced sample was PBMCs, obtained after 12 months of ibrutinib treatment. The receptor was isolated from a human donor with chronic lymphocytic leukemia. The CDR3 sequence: CASSDPARGRNYEQYF. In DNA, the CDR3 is TGTGCCAGCAGCGACCCCGCCAGGGGGCGAAACTACGAGCAGTACTTC. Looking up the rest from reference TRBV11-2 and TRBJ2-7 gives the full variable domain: EAGVAQSPRYKIIEKRQSVAFWCNPISGHATLYWYQQILGQGPKLLIQFQNNGVVDDSQLPKDRFSAERLKGVDSTLKIQPAKLEDSAVYLCASSDPARGRNYEQYFGPGTRLTVT.